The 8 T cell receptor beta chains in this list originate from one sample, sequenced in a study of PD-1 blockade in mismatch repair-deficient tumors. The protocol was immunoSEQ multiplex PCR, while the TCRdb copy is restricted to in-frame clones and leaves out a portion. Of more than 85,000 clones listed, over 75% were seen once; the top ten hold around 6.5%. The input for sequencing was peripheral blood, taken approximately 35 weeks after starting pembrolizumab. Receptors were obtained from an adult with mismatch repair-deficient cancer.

CDR3 coding DNA: TGTGCCAGCAGTCTGGCACTAGCGGGAGCGGCAAACATTCAGTACTTC. Protein: CASSLALAGAANIQYF. The chain joins TRBV5-6 to TRBJ2-4; 11 bases fit TRBD2. Germline CDR1 is SGHDT and CDR2 is YYEEEE. The CDR3 runs to 16 residues. V lost 5 bases, J lost 6 bases, and 10 bases stayed unmatched.

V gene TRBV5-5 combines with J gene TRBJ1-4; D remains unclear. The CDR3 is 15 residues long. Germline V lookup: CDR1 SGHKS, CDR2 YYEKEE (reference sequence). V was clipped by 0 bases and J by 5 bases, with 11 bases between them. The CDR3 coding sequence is TGTGCCAGCAGCTTGGTAACGTCAGAGAATGAAAAACTGTTTTTT. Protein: CASSLVTSENEKLFF.

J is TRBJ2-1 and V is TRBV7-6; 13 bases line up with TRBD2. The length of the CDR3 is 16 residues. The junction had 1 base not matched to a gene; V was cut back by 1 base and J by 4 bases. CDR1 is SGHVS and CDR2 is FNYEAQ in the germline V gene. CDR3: CASSLGTSGSYNEQFF. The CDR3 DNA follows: TGTGCCAGCAGCTTAGGGACTAGCGGGAGTTACAATGAGCAGTTCTTC.

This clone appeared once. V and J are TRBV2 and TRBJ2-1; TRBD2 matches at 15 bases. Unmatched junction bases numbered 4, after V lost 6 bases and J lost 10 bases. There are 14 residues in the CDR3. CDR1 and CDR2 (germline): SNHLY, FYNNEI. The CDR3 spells CASRTGLAGGEQFF. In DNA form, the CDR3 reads TGTGCCAGCAGAACGGGACTAGCGGGAGGAGAGCAGTTCTTC.

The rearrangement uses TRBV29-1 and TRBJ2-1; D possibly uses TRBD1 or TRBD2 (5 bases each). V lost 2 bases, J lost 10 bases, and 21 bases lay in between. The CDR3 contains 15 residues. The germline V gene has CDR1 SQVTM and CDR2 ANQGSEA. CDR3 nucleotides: TGCAGCGTTGAAAGAGGGGCAGGGAATAGGAAAGAGCAGTTCTTC. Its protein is CSVERGAGNRKEQFF.

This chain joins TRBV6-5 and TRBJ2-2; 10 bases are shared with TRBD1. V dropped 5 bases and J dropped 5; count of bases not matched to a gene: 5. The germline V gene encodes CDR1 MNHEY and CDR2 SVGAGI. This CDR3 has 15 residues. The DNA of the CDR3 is TGTGCCAGCAGTAGCGGACAGGGGGAAACCGGGGAGCTGTTTTTT. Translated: CASSSGQGETGELFF.

The CDR3 DNA reads TGTGCCAGCAGTCGGACAGGGGAAGGCCTTTACGAGCAGTACTTC. Translating gives CASSRTGEGLYEQYF. V is TRBV6-1 and J is TRBJ2-7, with 9 bases fitting TRBD1. CDR3 length equals 15 residues. The germline CDR1 and CDR2 sequences are MNHNS and SASEGT. The V and J ends lost 5 bases and 4 bases, in that order; junction bases with no gene match: 9.

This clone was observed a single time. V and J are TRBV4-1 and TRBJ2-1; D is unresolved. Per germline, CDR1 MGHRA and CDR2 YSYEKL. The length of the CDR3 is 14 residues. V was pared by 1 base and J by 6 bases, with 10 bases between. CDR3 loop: CASSQGWSLNEQFF. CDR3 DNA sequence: TGCGCCAGCAGCCAAGGGTGGAGTCTCAATGAGCAGTTCTTC.